This TCR beta chain was identified in a study of hypomethylating agent response in myelodysplastic syndrome. Turning to the study itself: TET2 mutation, the most common, occurred in about 45% of the 11 patients.

Assay: immunoSEQ multiplex PCR; the TCRdb copy retains only in-frame clones and omits some. This sample has approximately 4,500 clones, with roughly four fifths found just once. Germline CDR1 and CDR2: SGHKS and YYEKEE (reference sequence). This CDR3 contains 15 residues. Trimming stripped 4 bases from V and 0 bases from J, with 12 bases between. This receptor was taken from a human donor with myelodysplastic syndrome. The chain couples TRBV5-5 to TRBJ2-3; the D call may be TRBD1 or TRBD2 (5 bases each). The material sequenced was bone marrow, taken before or after starting hypomethylating agent treatment for myelodysplastic syndrome (not recorded which). CDR3 coding DNA: TGTGCCAGCAGCCCCCAGGGAGATAGCACAGATACGCAGTATTTT. Amino acids: CASSPQGDSTDTQYF.